This TCR beta chain was profiled in a study of T cell responses to AZD1222 COVID-19 vaccine. Findings of the study overall: Baseline serology detected seropositivity in only 6 or 7 AZD1222 recipients.

The germline V gene has CDR1 MGHRA and CDR2 YSYEKL. The CDR3 is 15 amino acids. Germline trimming cut 1 base from V and 7 bases from J; bases unmatched to any gene: 8. Using immunoSEQ multiplex PCR, the repertoire was profiled, and TCRdb retains in-frame clones only, with some absent. Here the sample spans about 120,000 clones, roughly 93% being singletons. Concerning this clone: The antigen is unknown.

Investigators merged groups given second doses at roughly 4 or roughly 12 weeks. This clonotype was sampled from an adult who received the AZD1222 COVID-19 vaccine. The rearrangement uses TRBV4-1 and TRBJ1-1; 8 bases agree with TRBD1. The source was peripheral blood, collected 28 days after the second AZD1222 dose. CDR3 region: CASSQGRYRGVEAFF. CDR3 bases: TGCGCCAGCAGCCAAGGTCGCTACAGGGGGGTTGAAGCTTTCTTT.